These 2 T cell receptor beta chains originate from one sample sequenced in a study of CD8 T cells in Susac syndrome (dated by TCRdb to the late 2010s). Libraries came from the immunoSEQ multiplex PCR assay. RNA was extracted with the RNeasy kit and roughly 0.5 to 1 ug was reverse transcribed using random hexamers. The raw public reads went through TCRdb reprocessing: fastp at Q25, MiXCR clone calling, in-frame beta chains kept. A single entry per CDR3 protein holds the most common genes and DNA from its merged rows. This sample lists 100,000 or so distinct CDR3 sequences; over 90% were detected once. The ten largest make up 0.11% to 0.15% of the sample. Sequenced sample: CD4+ T cells from PBMCs. The receptors here all came from a human donor in good health.

V usage is TRBV5-4 and J usage is TRBJ2-5; the match to TRBD2 covers 11 bases. The germline V gene encodes CDR1 SGHNT and CDR2 YYREEE (reference sequence). V lost 3 bases to trimming and J lost 4 bases; unmatched junction nucleotides: 8. There are 16 residues in the CDR3. CDR3 protein: CASSSGLAADGETQYF. The CDR3 nucleotides read TGTGCCAGCAGCTCGGGACTAGCGGCGGATGGAGAGACCCAGTACTTC.

The chain joins TRBV19 to TRBJ2-5, with 12 bases matching TRBD2. CDR1 is LNHDA, CDR2 SQIVND, per germline (reference sequence). This CDR3 has 16 amino acids. V gave up 4 bases and J gave up 1 base; unmatched junction bases: 4. The CDR3 DNA is TGTGCCAGTAGTACGTGGACTAGCGGGGTCCAAGAGACCCAGTACTTC. Translated: CASSTWTSGVQETQYF.